This entry describes one T cell receptor (beta chain). This entry is derived from a study of blood T cell repertoires in COVID-19. Libraries were prepared by immunoSEQ multiplex PCR; TCRdb keeps only in-frame clonotypes and omits some of them. The sample yields 300,000 or so clones, around 90% seen once. Trimming took 6 bases from V and 3 from J, leaving 9 bases between them. Germline assignment: CDR1 LNHDA and CDR2 SQIVND (reference sequence). The CDR3 has 13 amino acids. The sample consisted of PBMCs or T cells enriched from blood (not recorded which). This chain uses TRBV19 with TRBJ1-3; D ambiguous. The clonotype originates from a man in his 60s who had recovered from COVID-19. The CDR3: CASRIAVGNTIYF. For the CDR3, the DNA is TGTGCCAGTAGGATTGCGGTTGGAAACACCATATATTTT.